Listed below are T cell receptor beta chains from one sample, sequenced in a study of CD8 T cells in ankylosing spondylitis. Via MiXCR, TCRdb re-called the 5' RACE reads, giving one row per CDR3 protein. This sample has about 130,000 distinct CDR3 sequences, with 9.3% found just once. The sample comprised blood, either unsorted or a sorted T cell fraction (not recorded which). These receptors all stem from a male donor with ankylosing spondylitis or in good health (not recorded which). Both conserved end residues are part of each CDR3. D genes are given only for firm matches. The size entry gives how often the clone was seen (once, few, many) or a class if it is expanded.

d_call	v_call	j_call	clone_size	cdr3_nt	cdr3_aa
TRBD2	TRBV20-1	TRBJ2-1	many	TGCAGTGCTAGAGATGGGGGTCTCCCTAGCGGCCGCTACAATGAGCAGTTCTTC	CSARDGGLPSGRYNEQFF
TRBD1	TRBV29-1	TRBJ2-1	many	TGCAGCGTTGAAGATCGGACAGGGGTGGCATACAATGAGCAGTTCTTC	CSVEDRTGVAYNEQFF
TRBD2	TRBV7-2	TRBJ2-3	many	TGTGCCAGCAGCTTACGCGGGACTAGCGGGGGGAGCACAGATACGCAGTATTTT	CASSLRGTSGGSTDTQYF
.	TRBV10-3	TRBJ2-2	many	TGTGCCATCAGTGATTTTTCCAGGGGTGCGAACACCGGGGAGCTGTTTTTT	CAISDFSRGANTGELFF
.	TRBV5-1	TRBJ2-7	many	TGCGCCAGCAGCCAGAGGGGCCTCACCTACGAGCAGTACTTC	CASSQRGLTYEQYF
TRBD1	TRBV3-1	TRBJ2-7	many	TGTGCCAGCAGCTGGGACAGCTCCTACGAGCAGTACTTC	CASSWDSSYEQYF
.	TRBV7-2	TRBJ2-1	many	TGTGCCAGCACCTTCTTGAGAGGGGGGAATGAGCAGTTCTTC	CASTFLRGGNEQFF
.	TRBV7-9	TRBJ2-5	many	TGTGCCAGCAGCTTTGGCCGAAACTACCAAGAGACCCAGTACTTC	CASSFGRNYQETQYF
.	TRBV6-1	TRBJ2-7	many	TGTGCCAGCAGCCAAGACTATCCGCCCTACGAGCAGTACTTC	CASSQDYPPYEQYF
.	TRBV18	TRBJ2-7	few	TGTGCCAGCTCACCGAATCCAAACTCCGAGCAGTACTTC	CASSPNPNSEQYF
TRBD2	TRBV27	TRBJ2-1	many	TGTGCCAGCAGTTGGGGGACTAGCGGGAGTAATGAGCAGTTCTTC	CASSWGTSGSNEQFF
TRBD2	TRBV6-2/TRBV6-3	TRBJ2-1	many	TGTGCCAGCAGAACCGGGACTAGCGGGAGGGCATGGGAGCAGTTCTTC	CASRTGTSGRAWEQFF
TRBD1	TRBV7-2	TRBJ1-2	many	TGTGCCAGCAGCCCACGGACAGGGGGCCTCCACTATGGCTACACCTTC	CASSPRTGGLHYGYTF
.	TRBV2	TRBJ2-7	many	TGTGCCAGCAGTGAATGGTTCTACGAGCAGTACTTC	CASSEWFYEQYF
.	TRBV29-1	TRBJ2-3	few	TGCAGCGTGGAAGGTAGCGCCGGGGATACGCAGTATTTT	CSVEGSAGDTQYF
TRBD2	TRBV11-1	TRBJ2-4	many	TGTGCCAGCAGCCGTAGCGGGAGGGCAACTTCGGCCAAAAACATTCAGTACTTC	CASSRSGRATSAKNIQYF